A selection of T cell receptor beta chains follows, all from one sample in a study of long-term antiretroviral therapy in people with HIV. Method: immunoSEQ multiplex PCR; TCRdb's copy keeps in-frame clones and lacks some. The sample lists about 42,000 clones, approximately 89% occurring once. Here the sequenced sample was unsorted PBMCs, taken 0.1 years before starting antiretroviral therapy. These receptors all stem from a woman between 50 and 59 years old with HIV. Both conserved end residues are part of each CDR3. D genes are given only for firm matches. Only part of the rows carry a size: once, few, many, or a class if the clone is expanded.

cdr3_nt cdr3_aa j_call clone_size d_call v_call
TGTGCCAGCCAAGTCCTGAACACTGAAGCTTTCTTT CASQVLNTEAFF TRBJ1-1 . . TRBV6-6
TGTGCCAGCAGCCTCTCAGGGGCCCCTAATGAAAAACTGTTTTTT CASSLSGAPNEKLFF TRBJ1-4 . . TRBV5-6
TGTGCCAGCCAAGGCCTCTATAATTCACCCCTCCACTTT CASQGLYNSPLHF TRBJ1-6 . . TRBV6-5
TGTGCCATCAGTGAGTCCAGAAGCGGGCCACAGAATGAGCAGTTCTTC CAISESRSGPQNEQFF TRBJ2-1 . . TRBV10-3
TGCGCCAGCAGCCACGCAAGCGTGGCTTTCTTT CASSHASVAFF TRBJ1-1 . . TRBV4-3
TGTGCCAGCAGTGACAGGGTGGACACCGGGGAGCTGTTTTTT CASSDRVDTGELFF TRBJ2-2 once . TRBV25-1
TGTGCCAGCAGCTCCGGACAGGGAAGGGAGCAGTACTTC CASSSGQGREQYF TRBJ2-7 . TRBD1 TRBV5-6
TGTGCCAGCAGCTTGGCGCAGGGTGCCCGGGAGAGTGGCTACACCTTC CASSLAQGARESGYTF TRBJ1-2 . . TRBV5-5
TGCGCCAGCAGCTTGGGTGTCGGGGGGGGCACAGATACGCAGTATTTT CASSLGVGGGTDTQYF TRBJ2-3 . TRBD2 TRBV5-1
TGTGCCAGCAGCTTGGCTCGGGCGCACACTGAAGCTTTCTTT CASSLARAHTEAFF TRBJ1-1 . . TRBV5-6
TGTGCCAGCTCACCCCTACAGGGGGCCTACAATGAGCAGTTCTTC CASSPLQGAYNEQFF TRBJ2-1 . TRBD1 TRBV18
TGTGCCAGCAGTGAAGCGAACGGGGGAGGAGAGCAGTTCTTC CASSEANGGGEQFF TRBJ2-1 . . TRBV6-1
TGTGCCAGCAGCTTAGCCCCGCCGGGACTAGCGGGGGACCCATACGAGCAGTACTTC CASSLAPPGLAGDPYEQYF TRBJ2-7 . TRBD2 TRBV7-6
TGTGCCAGCAGCCCCGGACATAGCACAGATACGCAGTATTTT CASSPGHSTDTQYF TRBJ2-3 . . TRBV7-3
TGTGCCAGCAGCCGGGACAGGGGGCAAGAGACCCAGTACTTC CASSRDRGQETQYF TRBJ2-5 . TRBD1 TRBV11-1
TGCGCCAGCACCCAGGGACGGTACTCTGGAAACACCATATATTTT CASTQGRYSGNTIYF TRBJ1-3 . . TRBV4-1
TGTGCCAGCAGCTTATGGGACAGGGCGTACGAGCAGTACTTC CASSLWDRAYEQYF TRBJ2-7 few TRBD1 TRBV7-9
TGTGCCAGCAGCCCCAGTGGGGGGCCGTATGGCTACACCTTC CASSPSGGPYGYTF TRBJ1-2 few . TRBV9
TGTGCCAGCAGGACAGGCGGCAATTCACCCCTCCACTTT CASRTGGNSPLHF TRBJ1-6 . . TRBV28
TGTGCCAGCAGCGCGGACAGGGGACTGCACTCTGGAAACACCATATATTTT CASSADRGLHSGNTIYF TRBJ1-3 . TRBD1 TRBV9
TGTGCCAGCAGCTTAGTTCATGGACTAACCGATATCCGCACAGATACGCAGTATTTT CASSLVHGLTDIRTDTQYF TRBJ2-3 . . TRBV11-2
TGTGCCAGCAGCCCCAGGACTAGCGCCTTGCATGAGCAGTTCTTC CASSPRTSALHEQFF TRBJ2-1 . TRBD2 TRBV11-1
TGCAGCGTTGTTTGGGGGGTCGGCGGCGCTACGCAGTATTTT CSVVWGVGGATQYF TRBJ2-3 . . TRBV29-1
TGTGCCAGCAGCTTAGGGACAGGGGGCGCCAGAAACATTCAGTACTTC CASSLGTGGARNIQYF TRBJ2-4 . TRBD1 TRBV7-2
TGTGCCAGCACCGTGGGAGGGGGTGGCTATGGCTACACCTTC CASTVGGGGYGYTF TRBJ1-2 once . TRBV5-6
TGTGCCAGCAGCCCCTTCCCGGGGGGACCCTACGAGCAGTACTTC CASSPFPGGPYEQYF TRBJ2-7 . TRBD2 TRBV5-6
TGTGCCAGCAGACTAACAGGGGGCGGGGATAATTCACCCCTCCACTTT CASRLTGGGDNSPLHF TRBJ1-6 . TRBD1 TRBV5-4
TGTGCCAGCACCAATATGAACACTGAAGCTTTCTTT CASTNMNTEAFF TRBJ1-1 . . TRBV6-5
TGTGCCTGGAGCGGGGGGGCTTACGAGCAGTACTTC CAWSGGAYEQYF TRBJ2-7 . TRBD2 TRBV30
TGTGCCAGTAGTATTGGGGCGAGTTCGAACACCGGGGAGCTGTTTTTT CASSIGASSNTGELFF TRBJ2-2 . . TRBV19
TGTGCCTGGAGAACCAGGACCTCAGGGGATTATGGCTACACCTTC CAWRTRTSGDYGYTF TRBJ1-2 . . TRBV30
TGTGCCAGCAGCTTAGATCGGCTCCAGCCCCAGCATTTT CASSLDRLQPQHF TRBJ1-5 . . TRBV11-2
TGTGCCAGCTCCCCTGTCGAGGGCGACTCTGGAAACACCATATATTTT CASSPVEGDSGNTIYF TRBJ1-3 . . TRBV18
TGTGCCAGCAGCTGGGGGGGACAGGGGGCGGGTGAGCAGTTCTTC CASSWGGQGAGEQFF TRBJ2-1 . TRBD1 TRBV5-6
TGTGCCTGGAGTGTCAGCTATGGCTACACCTTC CAWSVSYGYTF TRBJ1-2 . . TRBV30
TGTGCCAGCAGTTACGGGACGGGACAGGGGGCCGATGAGCAGTTCTTC CASSYGTGQGADEQFF TRBJ2-1 . TRBD1 TRBV6-5
TGTGCCAGCACCAGGGTCGGAGAGACCCAGTACTTC CASTRVGETQYF TRBJ2-5 . . TRBV6-5
TGTGCCAGCAGCCTCCAGCGGGGGATTTTCTACGAGCAGTACTTC CASSLQRGIFYEQYF TRBJ2-7 few TRBD2 TRBV7-9
TGCGCCAGCAGGATACAAAAGCCGGGACAGGGGGCCTCGGGTCACCGGGTCAATCAGCCCCAGCATTTT CASRIQKPGQGASGHRVNQPQHF TRBJ1-5 . TRBD1 TRBV23-1
TGTGCCTGGAGTTATGAGACAGGGGGCACTGAAGCTTTCTTT CAWSYETGGTEAFF TRBJ1-1 . TRBD1 TRBV30
TGTGCCAGCAGCTCCGGGGTGTACCAAGAGACCCAGTACTTC CASSSGVYQETQYF TRBJ2-5 . . TRBV7-3
TGTGCCAGCAAGGGGACAGGCACTACCTACGAGCAGTACTTC CASKGTGTTYEQYF TRBJ2-7 . TRBD1 TRBV2
TGTGCCAGCAGCATACCTAGCACAGATACGCAGTATTTT CASSIPSTDTQYF TRBJ2-3 . . TRBV14
TGTGCCTGGAGCGCACCTGACAGGGGACTTTCCGGAAACACCATATATTTT CAWSAPDRGLSGNTIYF TRBJ1-3 . TRBD1 TRBV30
TGTGCCAGCAGCCCGGGACTAGCTAGCGAGACCCAGTACTTC CASSPGLASETQYF TRBJ2-5 . TRBD2 TRBV7-9
TGTGCCAGCAGCCCGCCAGGGCGCGACACTGAAGCTTTCTTT CASSPPGRDTEAFF TRBJ1-1 . . TRBV2